Presented here are 19 T cell receptor beta chains from one specimen sequenced in a study of cytomegalovirus exposure and HLA in healthy donors. The PCR ran on 60 Vbeta and 13 Jbeta primers. Clones were sequenced by immunoSEQ multiplex PCR, and TCRdb holds only the in-frame ones, with some missing. The sample has 89,000 or so clones, 80% to 90% seen once. What was sequenced was PBMCs. The receptors were sampled from a woman between 18 and 30 years old in good health and CMV-seropositive.

The J gene is TRBJ1-1, the V gene TRBV20-1, with D perhaps matching TRBD1 (5 bases). Germline assignment: CDR1 DFQATT and CDR2 SNEGSKA (reference sequence). V lost 5 bases to trimming and J lost 3 bases, with 7 bases between them. The length of the CDR3 is 11 residues. The CDR3 spells CSARQYTEAFF. CDR3 bases: TGCAGTGCTCGACAGTACACTGAAGCTTTCTTT.

The V and J genes are TRBV16 and TRBJ2-2; TRBD1 matches at 8 bases. Germline CDR1 KGHSY, CDR2 FQNENV. The CDR3 contains 14 residues. V lost 4 bases, J lost 4 bases, and 2 bases stayed unmatched. Here the CDR3 DNA reads TGTGCCAGCAGCCCCCAGGGGGCCACCGGGGAGCTGTTTTTT. It yields the protein CASSPQGATGELFF.

The chain links TRBV7-6 to TRBJ2-1; 8 bases match TRBD1. Losses at the gene ends were 2 bases for V and 7 bases for J; bases not matched to a gene: 4. CDR3 size: 14 residues. CDR1 and CDR2 (germline): SGHVS, FNYEAQ. DNA for the CDR3: TGTGCCAGCAGCTTAAATTACAGGGGGAATGAGCAGTTCTTC. Residues: CASSLNYRGNEQFF.

In this sample, this clone turned up once. The gene calls are TRBV6-1 and TRBJ2-2, with TRBD1 as a possible D gene (6 bases). Germline V lookup: CDR1 MNHNS, CDR2 SASEGT. Trimming stripped 2 bases from V and 0 bases from J, with 7 bases between. The CDR3 consists of 15 residues. The CDR3 loop reads CASSERTANTGELFF. The CDR3 DNA reads as TGTGCCAGCAGTGAACGGACAGCGAACACCGGGGAGCTGTTTTTT.

CDR3 loop: CASSSAGHDGYTF. The CDR3 region has the DNA TGTGCCAGCAGTTCAGCGGGACATGATGGCTACACCTTC. The chain links TRBV28 to TRBJ1-2, with a weak D call TRBD1 (6 bases). The CDR3 is 13 amino acids. Germline V gene lookup returns CDR1 MDHEN and CDR2 SYDVKM. V was pared by 4 bases and J by 6 bases, with 12 bases between.

The chain joins TRBV28 to TRBJ2-5; D not certain. The V and J ends lost 1 base and 5 bases respectively, with 14 bases between them. This CDR3 is built from 15 residues. Per germline, CDR1 MDHEN and CDR2 SYDVKM. The CDR3 coding sequence is TGTGCCAGCAGTTTATTTGAGGAGTTTGGGGAGACCCAGTACTTC. As protein: CASSLFEEFGETQYF.

V usage is TRBV9 and J usage is TRBJ2-1; TRBD2 matches 7 bases. CDR3 length: 18 residues. After removal of 0 bases from V and 0 bases from J, the junction contained 9 bases not matched to a gene. CDR1 and CDR2 from the germline V gene are SGDLS and YYNGEE. CDR3 sequence reads: CASSVALVPGGSYNEQFF. As DNA, the CDR3 is TGTGCCAGCAGCGTAGCTTTGGTCCCGGGGGGCTCCTACAATGAGCAGTTCTTC.

The chain employs TRBV28 and TRBJ2-7; D gene uncertain. Trimming shortened V by 3 bases and J by 4 bases, and 7 bases separated the two germline ends. The CDR3 totals 12 residues. Germline-derived CDR1 and CDR2 are MDHEN and SYDVKM. CDR3 nucleotides: TGTGCCAGCAGTTTCACGGTTTACGAGCAGTACTTC. Its translation is CASSFTVYEQYF. Full variable domain (rest looked up from reference TRBV28 and TRBJ2-7): DVKVTQSSRYLVKRTGEKVFLECVQDMDHENMFWYRQDPGLGLRLIYFSYDVKMKEKGDIPEGYSVSREKKERFSLILESASTNQTSMYLCASSFTVYEQYFGPGTRLTVT.

This clone appeared once. This sequence joins TRBV27 and TRBJ2-5; perhaps TRBD2 as D (5 bases). CDR3 length: 13 amino acids. CDR1 is MNHEY and CDR2 is SMNVEV in the germline V gene (reference sequence). V lost 5 bases and J lost 8, with 15 bases in between. The CDR3, as DNA: TGTGCCAGCAGTCCACTAGACCTTCCCACCCAGTACTTC. Amino acids: CASSPLDLPTQYF.

The chain carries TRBV19 and TRBJ1-3, with TRBD1 matching over 8 bases. There are 16 residues in the CDR3. The germline V gene encodes CDR1 LNHDA and CDR2 SQIVND (reference sequence). V shed 5 bases, J shed 2 bases, and the junction held 8 bases outside the gene matches. CDR3 residues: CASSPGQGWTGNTIYF. CDR3 DNA: TGTGCCAGTAGTCCTGGACAGGGTTGGACTGGAAACACCATATATTTT.

A word on this clone: Germline and junction disagree at one end, which may indicate a read error. The rearrangement joins TRBV7-7 to TRBJ2-5; D might be TRBD1 (5 bases). The germline V gene encodes CDR1 SSHAT and CDR2 FNYEAQ (reference sequence). The CDR3 loop spans 15 amino acids. CDR3 sequence: CASSPTRAQKETQYF. The CDR3 coding sequence is TGTGCTAGCAGCCCCACCAGGGCCCAAAAAGAGACCCAGTACTTC.

The rearrangement uses TRBV9 and TRBJ2-1; 10 bases match TRBD2. CDR1 and CDR2 from the germline V gene are SGDLS and YYNGEE. The CDR3 runs to 15 residues. V trimming: 4 bases; J trimming: 5 bases; junction bases outside the gene matches: 6. The CDR3 loop is CASSPRTSGDNEQFF. CDR3 DNA: TGTGCCAGCAGCCCACGGACTAGCGGAGACAATGAGCAGTTCTTC. Combining the CDR3 with reference TRBV9 and TRBJ2-1 gives the whole variable domain DSGVTQTPKHLITATGQRVTLRCSPRSGDLSVYWYQQSLDQGLQFLIQYYNGEERAKGNILERFSAQQFPDLHSELNLSSLELGDSALYFCASSPRTSGDNEQFFGPGTRLTVL.

V gene TRBV4-1 combines with J gene TRBJ1-1; 9 bases map to TRBD1. In germline, CDR1 is MGHRA, CDR2 YSYEKL. The V gene end was trimmed by 1 base and the J gene end by 5 bases; junction bases not matched to a gene: 5. The CDR3 is made up of 15 amino acids. The CDR3, as DNA: TGCGCCAGCAGCCAAGTAGGACAGGGGCGGACTGAAGCTTTCTTT. Protein product: CASSQVGQGRTEAFF.

The V and J genes are TRBV5-1 and TRBJ1-4; 8 bases fit TRBD1. Germline V gives CDR1 SGHRS, CDR2 YFSETQ. This CDR3 contains 15 residues. V lost 2 bases to trimming and J lost 8 bases; unmatched junction nucleotides: 8. The CDR3 sequence is CASSLDRGPWEKLFF. The CDR3 DNA follows: TGCGCCAGCAGCTTAGACAGGGGTCCTTGGGAAAAACTGTTTTTT.

The J gene is TRBJ1-2, the V gene TRBV7-9; TRBD1 matches at 7 bases. V lost 3 bases, J lost 13 bases, and 14 bases stayed unmatched. The length of the CDR3 is 14 residues. Per the germline V gene, CDR1 is SEHNR and CDR2 is FQNEAQ (reference sequence). The CDR3 here is CASSFRQGAETPTF. The CDR3 DNA reads as TGTGCCAGCAGCTTCAGACAGGGCGCCGAAACCCCCACCTTC.

The gene calls are TRBV30 and TRBJ1-5; D gene unclear. The CDR3 contains 15 residues. Looked up from germline, CDR1 is GTSNPN and CDR2 is SVGIG (reference sequence). V was clipped by 5 bases and J by 1 base, with 15 bases between them. CDR3 residues: CAWDTSRGSNQPQHF. The DNA of the CDR3 is TGTGCCTGGGACACTTCTAGAGGGAGCAATCAGCCCCAGCATTTT.

The CDR3 DNA reads as TGTGCCACCGGAGGGCCTCCCTACGAGCAGTACTTC. Translated: CATGGPPYEQYF. J is TRBJ2-7 and V is TRBV15; D is possibly TRBD2 (6 bases). Trimming pared 8 bases from V and 2 bases from J, leaving 10 bases between. The germline CDR1 and CDR2 sequences are LNHNV and YYDKDF (reference sequence). This CDR3 has 12 amino acids.

The chain has TRBV4-1 and TRBJ2-7; 10 nucleotides agree with TRBD2. With V trimmed by 4 bases and J by 2 bases, 20 bases remained unmatched. The CDR3 covers 20 residues. CDR1 and CDR2 (germline): MGHRA, YSYEKL. DNA for the CDR3: TGCGCCAGCAGCCCACGGAGGCTGTTTCAGCGGGAGGGATTGACCTACGAGCAGTACTTC. This sequence encodes CASSPRRLFQREGLTYEQYF.

The chain is built from TRBV7-9 and TRBJ1-5; D unresolved. Trimming pared 6 bases from V and 11 bases from J, leaving 17 bases between. From germline, CDR1 is SEHNR and CDR2 FQNEAQ (reference sequence). CDR3 length: 13 residues. The CDR3 DNA follows: TGTGCCAGCAGTTTACGGGCCCGAGGGACCCAGCATTTT. Translating gives CASSLRARGTQHF.